The TCR beta chain described here comes from a study of T cells after yellow fever vaccination. This clonotype showed up many times. Its target is unknown. The authors made TCR cDNA by 5'RACE template switching, adding a universal primer site and UMIs. TCRdb re-called the 5' RACE reads with MiXCR, one entry per CDR3 protein. The sample contains 320,000 or so distinct CDR3 sequences, less than 9.5% of which appear only once. V was pared by 4 bases and J by 7 bases, with 15 bases between. The CDR3 runs to 14 residues. Looked up from germline, CDR1 is SGDLS and CDR2 is YYNGEE. Study observations and caveats: The secondary response showed a weaker magnitude and a faster peak, day 5 versus 15.

The chain is built from TRBV9 and TRBJ1-5; D call uncertain. Sequenced here: PBMCs, sampled 45 days after the first yellow fever vaccination. The sequence was collected from a man between 18 and 29 years old who received the YFV17D yellow fever vaccine. The CDR3 DNA reads TGTGCCAGCAGCCCCGCCGCGGACGGACAGCCCCAGCATTTT. Its translation is CASSPAADGQPQHF.